A selection of T cell receptor beta chains follows, all from one sample in a study of T cell responses to AZD1222 COVID-19 vaccine. TCRdb keeps only in-frame clones here, not all; method: immunoSEQ multiplex PCR. The table records roughly 140,000 clones, roughly 90% of them present only once. The sample consisted of peripheral blood, taken 28 days after the second AZD1222 dose. All receptors derive from an adult who received the AZD1222 COVID-19 vaccine. Each CDR3 is given with its conserved first and last residue. Each record gives: J gene, D gene, V gene, clone size, CDR3 DNA, CDR3 protein. The D gene is left open where the match is weak. Size is omitted from some rows. Given values are once, few, many or a class for expanded clones.

>TRBJ1-2|TRBD1|TRBV9|-
TGTGCCAGCAGCGAGTTACAGGGGGCTTATGGCTACACCTTC
CASSELQGAYGYTF
>TRBJ1-2|TRBD1|TRBV18|-
TGTGCCAGCTCACCAACCTTTGACAGGGCCCTTTATGGCTACACCTTC
CASSPTFDRALYGYTF
>TRBJ2-7|TRBD1|TRBV18|few
TGTGCCAGCTCACCATCGCCCGGGACAGGGCCCTACGAGCAGTACTTC
CASSPSPGTGPYEQYF
>TRBJ1-2|-|TRBV19|-
TGTGCCAGTAGTATTTCGGCAGGGGCTCCCTATGGCTACACCTTC
CASSISAGAPYGYTF
>TRBJ2-7|-|TRBV3-1/TRBV3-2|-
TGTGCCAGCAGCCAATTTCACGGAGTCGAGCAGTACTTC
CASSQFHGVEQYF
>TRBJ2-1|TRBD2|TRBV7-6|-
TGTGCCAGCAGCCCCAGGACTAGCGGGGGCCCCAATGAGCAGTTCTTC
CASSPRTSGGPNEQFF
>TRBJ2-1|TRBD2|TRBV18|once
TGTGCCAGCTCTCGCCAGCGGGACTACAATGAGCAGTTCTTC
CASSRQRDYNEQFF
>TRBJ2-1|TRBD2|TRBV18|-
TGTGCCAGCTCACCACCGATAGGACTAGCGAAGAATGAGCAGTTCTTC
CASSPPIGLAKNEQFF
>TRBJ2-1|TRBD2|TRBV10-2|few
TGCGCCAGCAGTGTAGCGGGAGCCCGTCGGAGTGAGCAGTTCTTC
CASSVAGARRSEQFF
>TRBJ1-1|-|TRBV3-1/TRBV3-2|-
TGTGCCAGCAGCCAAGATCGGGGGCCGGGCGCTTTCTTT
CASSQDRGPGAFF
>TRBJ2-1|-|TRBV2|-
TGTGCCATTCTCTCGACGGGCGGATACAATGAGCAGTTCTTC
CAILSTGGYNEQFF
>TRBJ2-5|-|TRBV18|-
TGTGCCAGCTCATCCGATCCACTCACAGGGTGGGGGTTGACCCAGTACTTC
CASSSDPLTGWGLTQYF
>TRBJ2-3|-|TRBV9|-
TGTGCCAGCAGTCCGATAGGGGGTCGAACGCAGTATTTT
CASSPIGGRTQYF
>TRBJ1-1|-|TRBV19|-
TGTGCCAGTAGTATTCCGCAGGCCCTTGCTGCTTTCTTT
CASSIPQALAAFF
>TRBJ2-3|-|TRBV7-9|-
TGTGCCAGCAGCTTCAACCCAGATACGCAGTATTTT
CASSFNPDTQYF
>TRBJ1-1|-|TRBV11-2|-
TGTGCCAGCAGCTTAGCCCCAAGGGGGGGGGCGGGCACTGAAGCTTTCTTT
CASSLAPRGGAGTEAFF
>TRBJ1-2|TRBD1|TRBV9|-
TGTGCCAGCAGCGTAGACAGGGGATATGGCTACACCTTC
CASSVDRGYGYTF
>TRBJ2-1|-|TRBV20-1|once
TGCAGTGCTAGTGGTGGAGGGCCTAGGGCCAGCTCCTACAATGAGCAGTTCTTC
CSASGGGPRASSYNEQFF
>TRBJ2-7|TRBD1|TRBV7-9|-
TGTGCCAGCAGCTCGGGACAGGGGGGACACTACGAGCAGTACTTC
CASSSGQGGHYEQYF
>TRBJ1-1|TRBD1|TRBV29-1|-
TGCAGCGCTAACCACGGACAGGGTGAAGCTTTCTTT
CSANHGQGEAFF
>TRBJ2-5|-|TRBV6-5|-
TGTGCCAGCAGTTACAAGTCCTACCAAGAGACCCAGTACTTC
CASSYKSYQETQYF
>TRBJ2-2|TRBD1|TRBV27|-
TGTGCCAGCAGTCCAGGACCCCGGGACAGGGCCGTTTGGGGTCCTTATGGGGAGCTGTTTTTT
CASSPGPRDRAVWGPYGELFF
>TRBJ1-2|TRBD1|TRBV6-5|-
TGTGCCAGCAGTTACAGGAGGCAGGGGGCAGGTGGCTACACCTTC
CASSYRRQGAGGYTF
>TRBJ1-1|-|TRBV4-2|-
TGTGCCAGCAGCCAAGATACCTACACTGAAGCTTTCTTT
CASSQDTYTEAFF
>TRBJ1-2|-|TRBV27|-
TGTGCCAGCAGTTTTTCGGGGGGAAATGGCTACACCTTC
CASSFSGGNGYTF
>TRBJ2-1|TRBD1|TRBV2|-
TGTGCCAGCAGTGACACTGACAGGGGATACAATGAGCAGTTCTTC
CASSDTDRGYNEQFF
>TRBJ2-1|-|TRBV10-3|-
TGTGCCATCAGTGGTCCGAGCTCCTACAATGAGCAGTTCTTC
CAISGPSSYNEQFF
>TRBJ1-1|TRBD1|TRBV20-1|-
TGCAGTGCTAGTAACAGGGGCTCGATTAAAGCTGAAGCTTTCTTT
CSASNRGSIKAEAFF
>TRBJ1-1|TRBD1|TRBV6-6|-
TGTGCCAGCAGTTACCAGGGGGCAAGGACTGAAGCTTTCTTT
CASSYQGARTEAFF
>TRBJ1-1|-|TRBV6-5|-
TGTGCCAGCAGGGAGACAGCCAACACTGAAGCTTTCTTT
CASRETANTEAFF
>TRBJ2-5|TRBD2|TRBV24-1|once
TGTGCCACCAGTGATGGAACTAGCGGGAGGGCAGGTGAGACCCAGTACTTC
CATSDGTSGRAGETQYF
>TRBJ2-7|-|TRBV7-9|-
TGTGCCAGCAGCTTAGGCGGGGGCCACAGCTCCTACGAGCAGTACTTC
CASSLGGGHSSYEQYF
>TRBJ2-7|TRBD2|TRBV5-5|-
TGTGCCAGCAGGGATAGCGGGAGCTACGAGCAGTACTTC
CASRDSGSYEQYF
>TRBJ2-3|-|TRBV5-4|-
TGTGCCAGCAGCCTCCGGACTAACACAGATACGCAGTATTTT
CASSLRTNTDTQYF
>TRBJ1-2|-|TRBV7-2|-
TGTGCCAGCAGCTCCGAGTCCGTCGGGGGCTACACCTTC
CASSSESVGGYTF
>TRBJ1-1|-|TRBV19|-
TGTGCCAGTAGTAGACCCGGGACACGGAACACTGAAGCTTTCTTT
CASSRPGTRNTEAFF
>TRBJ1-1|TRBD1|TRBV5-1|-
TGCGCCAGCAGCACCCGACAGGGAGTAACTGAAGCTTTCTTT
CASSTRQGVTEAFF
>TRBJ1-4|-|TRBV19|-
TGTGCCAGTAGTATCGGGCGGAATAATGAAAAACTGTTTTTT
CASSIGRNNEKLFF
>TRBJ2-5|-|TRBV7-3|-
TGTGCCAGCAGCTTAGGAAGCGTAGAGACCCAGTACTTC
CASSLGSVETQYF
>TRBJ2-3|TRBD2|TRBV19|-
TGTGCCAGTAGCCACGGGACTAGCGGGGGATACACAGATACGCAGTATTTT
CASSHGTSGGYTDTQYF
>TRBJ1-5|TRBD1|TRBV19|-
TGTGCCAGTAGTAGCGACAGGGAAGGCAGCAATCAGCCCCAGCATTTT
CASSSDREGSNQPQHF
>TRBJ2-1|-|TRBV19|-
TGTGCCAGTAGTATAGATGGATACAATGAGCAGTTCTTC
CASSIDGYNEQFF
>TRBJ2-1|-|TRBV24-1|-
TGTGCCACCAGTGGTATAGGGGAGAATGAGCAGTTCTTC
CATSGIGENEQFF
>TRBJ1-4|-|TRBV5-1|-
TGCGCCAGCAGCTGGACAGCAACTAATGAAAAACTGTTTTTT
CASSWTATNEKLFF